The sequence of this TCR beta chain was determined in a study of T-cell memory formation after mild COVID-19. Study results and limitations: The SARS-CoV-2 specificity of second-wave clones reaching peak at day 37 remained unverified. The CD4+ clones that contracted clustered mainly within CM and EM, and the CD8+ clones concentrated in EMRA. From day 15 to 85, contracting clones were balanced between CD4 and CD8, whereas later expanders leaned toward CD4+. Prior to infection, memory already included some responding clones, suggesting cross-reactive memory joined.

V gave up 4 bases and J gave up 6 bases; unmatched junction bases: 6. CDR3 length: 14 residues. Germline lookup yields CDR1 LGHNA and CDR2 YSLEER. MiXCR, applied by TCRdb to the 5' RACE reads, yields one record per CDR3 protein. The profile shows hundreds of thousands of distinct CDR3 sequences, about 16% of them singletons. This clonotype occurred many times. Antigen: not known. The chain joins TRBV4-3 to TRBJ1-1; 9 nucleotides agree with TRBD1. This TCR came from a young man who had mild COVID-19 (a few samples of this study predate the infection). Cell type and time point are not known. The sequenced sample was PBMCs or a T cell subset sorted from them (not recorded which). The CDR3 region has the DNA TGCGCCAGCAGCCCGGACAGGGGAAAACCTGAAGCTTTCTTT. Its protein product is CASSPDRGKPEAFF.